The 3 T cell receptor beta chains presented below share a single source sample, sequenced in a study of immune heterogeneity within non-small cell lung tumors. With 32 V and 13 J primers, multiplex PCR amplified the TCR beta CDR3. TCRdb analysed the multiplex PCR reads with MiXCR anew, one entry per CDR3 protein. The sample holds more than 14,000 distinct CDR3 sequences, less than 35% seen once. Bulk tumor genomic DNA, 500 to 650 ng per sample, was the template. Several biopsies were spaced far apart within each primary tumor and obtained as surgery took place. Their non-small cell lung cancer was newly diagnosed and untreated, and the patients underwent curative surgery. Material: lung tumor tissue. The receptors were gathered from a middle-aged man with non-small cell lung cancer.

This clonotype was detected ten times or more. CDR3 nucleotides: TGTGCCAGCAGCCAAGATTGGGACGGCTCCTACGAGCAGTACTTC. It translates to CASSQDWDGSYEQYF. The chain links TRBV4-2 to TRBJ2-7, with D perhaps TRBD1 or TRBD2 (5 bases each). This CDR3 has 15 residues. Trimming removed 0 bases at V and 0 bases at J, with 9 bases between. Germline CDR1 reads LGHNA; CDR2 reads YNFKEQ.

By share, this clonotype counts as medium-sized. The chain recombines TRBV10-3 with TRBJ2-7; 8 bases map to TRBD1. Germline-derived CDR1 and CDR2 are ENHRY and SYGVKD. After removal of 6 bases from V and 2 bases from J, the junction contained 6 bases not matched to a gene. The CDR3 has 14 amino acids. The CDR3 spells CAIRAVTGAYEQYF. The CDR3 DNA reads as TGTGCCATCAGAGCCGTGACAGGGGCCTACGAGCAGTACTTC.

The CDR3 nucleotides read TGTGCCAGCAGTTACGGTAGCGGGAGGACGGAAAATGAGCAGTTCTTC. Its translation: CASSYGSGRTENEQFF. The J gene is TRBJ2-1, the V gene TRBV6-6; 10 positions agree with TRBD2. With V trimmed by 2 bases and J by 7 bases, 8 bases remained unmatched. There are 16 residues in the CDR3. Per the germline V gene, CDR1 is MNHNY and CDR2 is SVGAGI (reference sequence).